Sequencing of this TCR beta chain was carried out in a study of blood T cell repertoires in COVID-19. People in the exposed group encountered a COVID-19 case within 2 weeks before entering the study. Using immunoSEQ multiplex PCR, the repertoire was profiled, and TCRdb retains in-frame clones only, with some absent. The sample yields a few hundred thousand clones, around 84% seen once. Germline CDR1 is SQVTM and CDR2 is ANQGSEA. V lost 4 bases and J 8 bases, leaving 24 bases between the germline ends. The CDR3 totals 16 residues. This receptor was identified in a woman aged 45-59 years who had been exposed to COVID-19. The J gene is TRBJ2-4, the V gene TRBV29-1; D may be TRBD2 (6 bases). The sample comprised PBMCs or T cells enriched from blood (not recorded which). CDR3 nucleotides: TGCAGCGTTGGAGGGTTGCGGGACCAAACTAAGCACATTCAGTACTTC. Protein: CSVGGLRDQTKHIQYF. Combining the CDR3 with reference TRBV29-1 and TRBJ2-4 gives the whole variable domain SAVISQKPSRDICQRGTSLTIQCQVDSQVTMMFWYRQQPGQSLTLIATANQGSEATYESGFVIDKFPISRPNLTFSTLTVSNMSPEDSSIYLCSVGGLRDQTKHIQYFGAGTRLSVL.